A single T cell receptor (beta chain) is shown here with its context. Antigen specificity is unknown. Its ends do not fully match the called genes, so a read error is possible. The germline V gene has CDR1 SEHNR and CDR2 FQNEAQ (reference sequence). The CDR3 is 13 residues long. This record belongs to a study of T cells after posttransplantation cyclophosphamide. Regarding the study as a whole: Donor CD8+ memory clones often dominated recipient blood repertoires at later times. Recipient CMV seropositivity and CMV reactivation strongly tracked TRB clonality. Tissue-infiltrating T cells from skin or gut overlapped little with blood T cells.

The data were produced by immunoSEQ multiplex PCR, yet TCRdb's version contains in-frame clones alone and is incomplete. Of approximately 20,000 clones in the sample, over 75% are singletons; the top ten hold under 2%. Methotrexate plus calcineurin inhibitor accompanied controls' myeloablative marrow transplants; sampling was 1 year later. The material sequenced was PBMCs, taken about 350 days after allogeneic stem cell transplant with calcineurin inhibitor and methotrexate. The chain recombines TRBV7-9 with TRBJ2-3, with 7 bases lining up with TRBD1. The clonotype was recovered from a female patient in her 30s who received an allogeneic stem cell transplant from an unrelated donor, was CMV-positive, and had acute and chronic GVHD. The graft donor may have given rise to some T cells. The CDR3 nucleotides are TGCGGGACAGCCAAAACTAGCACAGATACGCAGTATTTT. The encoded protein is CGTAKTSTDTQYF.